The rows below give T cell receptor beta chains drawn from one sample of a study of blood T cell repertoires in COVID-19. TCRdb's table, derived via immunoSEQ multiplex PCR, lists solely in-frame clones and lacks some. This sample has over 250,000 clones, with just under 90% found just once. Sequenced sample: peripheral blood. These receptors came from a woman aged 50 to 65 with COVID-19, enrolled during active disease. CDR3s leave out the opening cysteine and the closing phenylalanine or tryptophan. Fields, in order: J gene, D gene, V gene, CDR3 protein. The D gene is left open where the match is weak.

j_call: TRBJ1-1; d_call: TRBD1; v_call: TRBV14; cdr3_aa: ASREQGQGVEAF
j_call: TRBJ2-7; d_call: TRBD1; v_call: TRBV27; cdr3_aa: ASSRDRGRYEQY
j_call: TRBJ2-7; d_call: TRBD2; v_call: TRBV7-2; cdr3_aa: ASSFLIGSGQRGQY
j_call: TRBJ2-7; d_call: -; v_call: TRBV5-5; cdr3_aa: ASSLTGRAYEQY
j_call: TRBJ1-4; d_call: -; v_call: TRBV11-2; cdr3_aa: ASSQVLQNEKLF
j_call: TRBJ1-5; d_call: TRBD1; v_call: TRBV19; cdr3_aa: ASSTQGAPRNQPQH
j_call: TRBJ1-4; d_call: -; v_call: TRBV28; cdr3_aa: ASSSREGIATNEKLF
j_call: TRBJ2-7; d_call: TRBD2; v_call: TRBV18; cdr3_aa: ASSPGEGEQY
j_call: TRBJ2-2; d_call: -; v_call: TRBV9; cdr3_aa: ASSGGVKELF
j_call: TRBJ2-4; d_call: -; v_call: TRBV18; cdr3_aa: ASSPPVTVLKNIQY
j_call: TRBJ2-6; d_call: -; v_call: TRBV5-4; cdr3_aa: ASSPTGGTGANVLT
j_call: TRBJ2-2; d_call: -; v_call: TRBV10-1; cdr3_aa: ASSESGQLNTGELF
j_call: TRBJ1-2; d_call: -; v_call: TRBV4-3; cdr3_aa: ASSQARSGVSNYGYT
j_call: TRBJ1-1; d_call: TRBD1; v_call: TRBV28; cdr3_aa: ASSPSTGGSTEAF
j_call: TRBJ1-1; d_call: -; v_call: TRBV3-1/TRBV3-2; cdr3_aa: ASSLKAGATEAF
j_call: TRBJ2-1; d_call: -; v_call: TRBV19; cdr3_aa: ATSRSSVYNEQF
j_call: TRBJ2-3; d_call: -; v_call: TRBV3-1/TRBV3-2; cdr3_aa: ASSQGAMGSTSTDTQY
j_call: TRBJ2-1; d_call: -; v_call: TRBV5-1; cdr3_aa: ASSLDRLSYNEQF
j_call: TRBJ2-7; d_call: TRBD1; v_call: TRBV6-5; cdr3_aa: ASSYSGQGNSYEQY
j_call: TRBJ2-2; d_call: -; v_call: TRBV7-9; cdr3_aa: ASSGRTGELF
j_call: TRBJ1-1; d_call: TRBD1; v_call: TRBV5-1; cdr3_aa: ASSLATGGAGTEAF
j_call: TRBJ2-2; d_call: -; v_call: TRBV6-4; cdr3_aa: ASSRESGIPGELF
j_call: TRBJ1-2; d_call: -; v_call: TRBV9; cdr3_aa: ASRAHGGSGGYT
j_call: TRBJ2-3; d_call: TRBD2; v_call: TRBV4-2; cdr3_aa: ASSPGLAGGTDTQY
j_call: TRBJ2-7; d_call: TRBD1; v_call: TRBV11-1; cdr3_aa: ASSWGQVNSYEQY
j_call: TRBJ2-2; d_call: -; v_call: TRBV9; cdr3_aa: ASSVGGGGSGTGELF
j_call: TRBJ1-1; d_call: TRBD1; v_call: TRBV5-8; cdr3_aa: ASSLDSDRVRGSRAF
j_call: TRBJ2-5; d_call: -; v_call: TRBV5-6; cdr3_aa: ASSKGQIPETQY
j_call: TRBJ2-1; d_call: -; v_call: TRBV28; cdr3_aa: ASSQPGAPYNEQF
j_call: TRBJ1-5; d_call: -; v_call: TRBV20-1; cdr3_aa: SASWPGYSNQPQH
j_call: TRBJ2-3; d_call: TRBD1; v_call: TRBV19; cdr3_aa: ASSIDSPGQGQDTQY
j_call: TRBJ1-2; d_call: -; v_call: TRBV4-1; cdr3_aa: ASSNTGRGGGYT
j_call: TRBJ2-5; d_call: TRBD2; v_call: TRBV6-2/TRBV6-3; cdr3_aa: ASSTSRRAGGLETQY
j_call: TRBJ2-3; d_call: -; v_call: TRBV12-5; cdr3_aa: ASGTGQSTDTQY
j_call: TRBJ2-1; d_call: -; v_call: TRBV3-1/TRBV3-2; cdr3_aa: ASSQGRGSYNEQF
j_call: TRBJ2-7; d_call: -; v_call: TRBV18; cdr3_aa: ASSAGSGTRFSYEQY
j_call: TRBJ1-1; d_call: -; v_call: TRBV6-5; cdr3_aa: ASSYTTYTEAF
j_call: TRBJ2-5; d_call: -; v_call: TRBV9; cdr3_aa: ASSVALEGTQY
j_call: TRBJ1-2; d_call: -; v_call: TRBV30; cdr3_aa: AWSVAGVYGYT
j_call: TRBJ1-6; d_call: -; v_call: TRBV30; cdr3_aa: AWHLGQGNFNSPLH
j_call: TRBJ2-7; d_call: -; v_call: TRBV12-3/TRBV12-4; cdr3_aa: ASSLVQGYEQY
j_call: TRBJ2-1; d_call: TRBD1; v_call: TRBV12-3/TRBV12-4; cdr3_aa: ASSDRGVVQF
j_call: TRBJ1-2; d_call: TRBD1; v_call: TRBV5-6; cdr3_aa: ASSLELLAGQGDDGYT
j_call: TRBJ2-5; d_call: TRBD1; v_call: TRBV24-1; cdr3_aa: ATSDSRQGKETQY
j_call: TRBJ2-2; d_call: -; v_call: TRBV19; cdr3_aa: ASSSRGGTTGELF